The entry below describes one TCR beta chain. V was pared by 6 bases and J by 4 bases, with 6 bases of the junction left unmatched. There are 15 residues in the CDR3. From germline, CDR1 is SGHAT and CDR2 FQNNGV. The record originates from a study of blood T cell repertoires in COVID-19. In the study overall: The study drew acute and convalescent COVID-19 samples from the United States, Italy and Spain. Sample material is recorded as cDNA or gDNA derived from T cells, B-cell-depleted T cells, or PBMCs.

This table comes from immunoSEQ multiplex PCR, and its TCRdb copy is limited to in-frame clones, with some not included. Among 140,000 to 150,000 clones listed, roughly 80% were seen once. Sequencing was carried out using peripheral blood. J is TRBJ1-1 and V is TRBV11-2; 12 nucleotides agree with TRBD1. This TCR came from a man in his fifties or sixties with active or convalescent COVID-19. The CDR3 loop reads CASRLGQGASTEAFF. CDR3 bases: TGTGCCAGCAGACTGGGACAGGGGGCTAGCACTGAAGCTTTCTTT.